This TCR beta chain emerged from a study of blood T cell repertoires in COVID-19. Study in general: Material from acute and convalescent COVID-19 was sourced from the United States, Italy and Spain.

The table came from immunoSEQ multiplex PCR; TCRdb's copy has only in-frame clones and leaves some out. The sample includes about 180,000 clones, 88% of them seen just once. Trimming took 3 bases from V and 3 from J; bases not matched to a gene: 2. The CDR3 contains 13 residues. The germline gives CDR1 KGHSH, CDR2 LQKENI. This TCR came from a woman younger than 35 who had recovered from COVID-19. This rearrangement joins TRBV18 to TRBJ2-7; 7 bases map to TRBD1. The sequencing input was PBMCs or T cells enriched from blood (not recorded which). The CDR3 coding sequence is TGTGCCAGCTCACCGGGACAGAGCTACGAGCAGTACTTC. Its translation: CASSPGQSYEQYF.